One sample yielded the 5 T cell receptor beta chains listed below, sequenced in a study of shared clonotypes between healthy human individuals. Naive CD8 cells, CD45RO-negative and positively selected for CCR7, excluded terminally differentiated effector memory CD45RA+ cells. This table comes from immunoSEQ multiplex PCR, and its TCRdb copy is limited to in-frame clones, with some not included. The profile shows around 600,000 clones, approximately 95% of them singletons. Sequencing was carried out using naive CD8+ T cells sorted from blood. The origin of the receptors is a woman under 40 in good health.

The genes are TRBV19 and TRBJ2-1, with a possible D match to TRBD1 (5 bases). CDR1 and CDR2 (germline): LNHDA, SQIVND (reference sequence). Trimming pared 5 bases from V and 3 bases from J, leaving 20 bases between. The CDR3 loop spans 17 amino acids. For the CDR3, the DNA is TGTGCCAGTAGTGTACTCAAACAGGTATATAACTACAATGAGCAGTTCTTC. Translation: CASSVLKQVYNYNEQFF.

This rearrangement joins TRBV5-1 to TRBJ2-1, with 13 bases aligning to TRBD2. The CDR3 covers 18 residues. CDR1 and CDR2 from the germline V gene are SGHRS and YFSETQ. With V trimmed by 4 bases and J by 5 bases, 12 bases remained unmatched. CDR3 in amino acids: CASSTPGLAGILDNEQFF. The CDR3 DNA sequence: TGCGCCAGCAGCACCCCGGGACTAGCGGGAATTTTAGACAATGAGCAGTTCTTC.

V and J are TRBV29-1 and TRBJ2-2; the match to TRBD2 covers 11 bases. Germline V gene data show CDR1 as SQVTM and CDR2 as ANQGSEA. CDR3 length: 16 amino acids. After removal of 1 base from V and 0 bases from J, the junction contained 1 base not matched to a gene. The CDR3 loop is CSVEGLAGSNTGELFF. The CDR3 coding sequence is TGCAGCGTTGAAGGACTAGCGGGATCGAACACCGGGGAGCTGTTTTTT.

This clone was counted once. The J gene is TRBJ1-3, the V gene TRBV11-2, with 11 positions matching TRBD1. The CDR3 consists of 14 residues. CDR1 is SGHAT and CDR2 is FQNNGV in the germline V gene. Germline trimming cut 3 bases from V and 8 bases from J; bases unmatched to any gene: 3. The CDR3 coding sequence is TGTGCCAGCAGCTTCGGACAGGGGGCTGACACCATATATTTT. Protein sequence: CASSFGQGADTIYF.

The genes are TRBV4-1 and TRBJ1-2; a weak D match, TRBD1 (5 bases). This CDR3 comprises 12 residues. Germline V gives CDR1 MGHRA, CDR2 YSYEKL. The ends were cut back, 2 bases at V and 14 bases at J, with 15 bases in the middle. CDR3 sequence (DNA): TGCGCCAGCAGCCAAATTGGGGAGGGGAGGACCTTC. Its protein is CASSQIGEGRTF.